This entry lists 26 T cell receptor beta chains sequenced from one sample in a study of PD-L1 blockade in urothelial cancer. Specified time point: pretreatment peripheral blood. The data were produced by immunoSEQ multiplex PCR, yet TCRdb's version contains in-frame clones alone and is incomplete. The data hold approximately 51,000 clones, with more than 70% observed a single time. This specimen was PBMCs, taken around atezolizumab (anti-PD-L1) treatment. The receptor source for this set is a man aged 55 to 70 with urothelial cancer.

The chain recombines TRBV2 with TRBJ1-3; unclear D gene. The CDR3 totals 14 residues. The germline CDR1 and CDR2 sequences are SNHLY and FYNNEI. V lost 7 bases to trimming and J lost 3 bases, with 13 bases between them. CDR3: CASTSSGLGNTIYF. Here the CDR3 DNA reads TGTGCCAGCACCTCGAGCGGGCTTGGAAACACCATATATTTT.

This rearrangement joins TRBV6-5 to TRBJ1-2; a possible D gene is TRBD1 (5 bases). With 4 bases removed from V and 5 bases from J, the gap between germline ends came to 11 bases. Germline V gives CDR1 MNHEY, CDR2 SVGAGI. The CDR3 is made up of 13 amino acids. DNA of the CDR3: TGTGCCAGCAGTTCCGGGACTCCGTATGGCTACACCTTC. Residues: CASSSGTPYGYTF.

This clone has only a few counts. The V gene is TRBV2, the J gene TRBJ1-5; D ambiguous. Per the germline V gene, CDR1 is SNHLY and CDR2 is FYNNEI. The CDR3 consists of 14 residues. The V end was cut by 4 bases, the J end by 2 bases, with 9 bases between. The CDR3 sequence: CASSVGEGNQPQHF. Written as DNA, the CDR3 is TGTGCCAGCAGTGTAGGTGAGGGCAATCAGCCCCAGCATTTT.

The V and J genes are TRBV5-4 and TRBJ2-7; D call uncertain. V was cut by 0 bases and J by 4 bases, with 8 bases left in between. This CDR3 has 13 amino acids. Germline V gene lookup returns CDR1 SGHNT and CDR2 YYREEE (reference sequence). CDR3 coding DNA: TGTGCCAGCAGCTTGGACAAAGTTTACGAGCAGTACTTC. Its protein product is CASSLDKVYEQYF.

This chain links TRBV12-5 with TRBJ1-5, with D perhaps TRBD1 (5 bases). CDR1 is LGHNT, CDR2 FRNRAP, per germline. With 1 base removed from V and 5 bases from J, the gap between germline ends came to 12 bases. This CDR3 contains 15 residues. This CDR3 reads CASGLGGFDDQPQHF. CDR3 DNA: TGTGCTAGTGGTTTGGGGGGCTTTGACGATCAGCCCCAGCATTTT.

The CDR3 DNA is TGTGCCAGTAGTACTAGCGGGAGCTCCTACAATGAGCAGTTCTTC. As protein: CASSTSGSSYNEQFF. The chain has TRBV19 and TRBJ2-1, with 10 bases matching TRBD2. The germline V gene encodes CDR1 LNHDA and CDR2 SQIVND (reference sequence). The CDR3 has 15 amino acids. J lost 0 bases, V lost 4 bases, and 0 bases had no gene match.

This clone was picked up one time. The chain links TRBV7-8 to TRBJ1-1; TRBD1 might be the D (5 bases). Trimming took 0 bases from V and 1 from J, leaving 15 bases between them. The CDR3 contains 17 residues. CDR1 is SGHVS, CDR2 FQNEAQ, per germline. This chain's CDR3 is CASSLAGQGTPNTEAFF. The CDR3 nucleotides read TGTGCCAGCAGCTTAGCTGGGCAGGGCACCCCGAACACTGAAGCTTTCTTT.

V usage is TRBV4-3 and J usage is TRBJ2-7, with D possibly matching TRBD2 (7 bases). V was pared by 0 bases and J by 5 bases, with 20 bases between. The germline CDR1 and CDR2 sequences are LGHNA and YSLEER. CDR3 length equals 17 residues. CDR3 protein: CASSQDTGEGGPNEQYF. Written as DNA, the CDR3 is TGCGCCAGCAGCCAAGATACTGGTGAGGGGGGGCCCAACGAGCAGTACTTC.

The chain has TRBV11-3 and TRBJ1-1; D call uncertain. V was cut by 2 bases and J by 0 bases, with 10 bases left in between. Germline loops: CDR1 SGHNT, CDR2 YENEEA. This CDR3 is built from 15 residues. The CDR3 nucleotides are TGTGCCAGCAGCTTATCACACAGAATGAACACTGAAGCTTTCTTT. It is translated as CASSLSHRMNTEAFF. The full variable domain, completed using reference TRBV11-3 and TRBJ1-1, is EAGVVQSPRYKIIEKKQPVAFWCNPISGHNTLYWYLQNLGQGPELLIRYENEEAVDDSQLPKDRFSAERLKGVDSTLKIQPAELGDSAVYLCASSLSHRMNTEAFFGQGTRLTVV.

This chain connects TRBV19 to TRBJ2-3, with 12 bases aligning to TRBD2. Germline CDR1 reads LNHDA; CDR2 reads SQIVND (reference sequence). This CDR3 contains 17 residues. V was pared by 5 bases and J by 4 bases, with 10 bases of the junction left unmatched. This chain's CDR3 is CASSLSTSGGRADTQYF. CDR3 bases: TGTGCCAGTAGTCTCTCTACTAGCGGGGGGCGTGCAGATACGCAGTATTTT.

J is TRBJ1-2 and V is TRBV5-4, with D uncertain. CDR1 SGHNT and CDR2 YYREEE come from the germline V gene (reference sequence). The CDR3 is made up of 15 amino acids. Between the trimmed V and J ends, which lost 0 bases and 9 bases, there was a span of 18 bases. This CDR3 reads CASSLEAGVSVSYTF. The CDR3 bases are TGTGCCAGCAGCTTGGAGGCCGGAGTCTCTGTCAGCTACACCTTC.

The rearrangement uses TRBV6-4 and TRBJ2-3, with 15 bases fitting TRBD2. V gave up 2 bases and J gave up 4 bases; unmatched junction bases: 1. CDR1 and CDR2 (germline): MRHNA, SNTAGT. CDR3 length: 16 amino acids. CDR3 coding DNA: TGTGCCAGCAGTGACGGACTAGCGGGGGGGCCAGATACGCAGTATTTT. Protein product: CASSDGLAGGPDTQYF.

This clone was recorded a few times. CDR3 sequence reads: CASRTGIYEQYF. The CDR3, as DNA: TGTGCCAGCAGAACAGGGATCTACGAGCAGTACTTC. V and J are TRBV6-5 and TRBJ2-7; a weak D match, TRBD1 (6 bases). Germline V gene sequence: CDR1 MNHEY, CDR2 SVGAGI. CDR3 length: 12 amino acids. The germline V and J ends were trimmed by 6 bases and 3 bases, with 9 bases remaining between them.

The chain joins TRBV5-1 to TRBJ2-2, with D unclear. Germline values: CDR1 SGHRS, CDR2 YFSETQ. The V gene lost 0 bases and the J gene lost 0 bases, with 6 bases spanning the gap. The CDR3 is made up of 15 amino acids. The CDR3 loop reads CASSLGAANTGELFF. The DNA of the CDR3 is TGCGCCAGCAGCTTGGGGGCAGCGAACACCGGGGAGCTGTTTTTT.

This chain connects TRBV19 to TRBJ1-6; D is perhaps TRBD1 (6 bases). Germline V lookup: CDR1 LNHDA, CDR2 SQIVND (reference sequence). The V end was cut by 7 bases, the J end by 3 bases, with 7 bases between. The CDR3 runs to 13 residues. The CDR3 is CASTRGYNSPLHF. The DNA of the CDR3 is TGTGCCAGTACCAGGGGCTATAATTCACCCCTCCACTTT.

This chain connects TRBV6-1 to TRBJ2-2, with 9 bases aligning to TRBD2. The CDR3 spans 15 residues. V shed 3 bases, J shed 5 bases, and the junction held 4 bases outside the gene matches. CDR1 and CDR2 from the germline V gene are MNHNS and SASEGT. The CDR3: CASSERAGGTGELFF. The DNA for the CDR3 is TGTGCCAGCAGTGAGCGGGCGGGGGGGACCGGGGAGCTGTTTTTT.

This chain uses TRBV5-4 with TRBJ1-2, with TRBD1 as a possible D gene (5 bases). Germline V lookup: CDR1 SGHNT, CDR2 YYREEE (reference sequence). V lost 4 bases, J lost 3 bases, and 16 bases lay in between. CDR3 length: 15 amino acids. CDR3 sequence reads: CASSPPSQGYYGYTF. Written as DNA, the CDR3 is TGTGCCAGCAGCCCACCATCGCAGGGATACTATGGCTACACCTTC.

This clone was found once. The CDR3 nucleotides read TGTGCCAGCAGTGAAGGGTTGGCGGTTAGTGGTGAGCAGTTCTTC. This encodes CASSEGLAVSGEQFF. V is TRBV2 and J is TRBJ2-1, with unresolved D. Germline V CDR1 and CDR2: SNHLY, FYNNEI. The V end was cut by 1 base, the J end by 9 bases, with 16 bases between. This CDR3 region has 15 residues.

The rearrangement uses TRBV12-5 and TRBJ1-2, with 8 bases aligning to TRBD1. This CDR3 spans 12 amino acids. V lost 4 bases and J lost 8; bases outside the gene matches: 3. Looked up from germline, CDR1 is LGHNT and CDR2 is FRNRAP. The CDR3 loop is CASGSRTGGYTF. CDR3 coding DNA: TGTGCTAGTGGTTCACGGACAGGGGGCTACACCTTC.

The chain couples TRBV2 to TRBJ1-1; TRBD1 aligns across 7 bases. Germline assignment: CDR1 SNHLY and CDR2 FYNNEI. Losses at the gene ends were 5 bases for V and 7 bases for J; bases not matched to a gene: 7. The CDR3 runs 13 residues. The CDR3 here is CASSRDRVDEAFF. The CDR3 DNA reads TGTGCCAGCAGTAGAGACAGGGTAGATGAAGCTTTCTTT.

This clone appeared a single time. The chain employs TRBV7-8 and TRBJ2-1; TRBD2 aligns across 8 bases. After removal of 4 bases from V and 9 bases from J, the junction contained 8 bases not matched to a gene. Per germline, CDR1 SGHVS and CDR2 FQNEAQ. This CDR3 contains 14 residues. This chain's CDR3 is CASSYLGTRGEQFF. In DNA, the CDR3 is TGTGCCAGCAGCTACTTAGGGACTAGGGGTGAGCAGTTCTTC.

The chain recombines TRBV15 with TRBJ2-7, with 9 bases that match TRBD1. From germline, CDR1 is LNHNV and CDR2 YYDKDF (reference sequence). The V gene end was trimmed by 2 bases and the J gene end by 3 bases; junction bases not matched to a gene: 5. This CDR3 is 15 amino acids long. This CDR3 reads CATSRPGQGIYEQYF. CDR3 DNA sequence: TGTGCCACCAGCAGACCGGGACAGGGAATCTACGAGCAGTACTTC. Looking up the rest from reference TRBV15 and TRBJ2-7 gives the full variable domain: DAMVIQNPRYQVTQFGKPVTLSCSQTLNHNVMYWYQQKSSQAPKLLFHYYDKDFNNEADTPDNFQSRRPNTSFCFLDIRSPGLGDTAMYLCATSRPGQGIYEQYFGPGTRLTVT.

This chain links TRBV18 with TRBJ2-5; D gene uncertain. V was shortened by 6 bases and J by 5 bases, with 10 bases between the two germline ends. CDR1 is KGHSH, CDR2 LQKENI, per germline. This CDR3 region has 12 residues. The DNA of the CDR3 is TGTGCCAGCTCCACACCTCAGGAGACCCAGTACTTC. Its protein is CASSTPQETQYF.

This sequence joins TRBV30 and TRBJ2-1, with 7 bases fitting TRBD2. Germline-derived CDR1 and CDR2 are GTSNPN and SVGIG (reference sequence). The CDR3 spans 12 residues. V was pared by 7 bases and J by 3 bases, with 3 bases of the junction left unmatched. The CDR3 DNA is TGTGCCTCTAGCGGAGACTACAATGAGCAGTTCTTC. Amino acids: CASSGDYNEQFF.

The gene calls are TRBV4-1 and TRBJ2-1; 8 nucleotides match TRBD1. CDR1 MGHRA and CDR2 YSYEKL come from the germline V gene. Trimming at V came to 0 bases and at J to 13 bases, leaving 11 bases not matched to a gene. The CDR3 is 15 amino acids. The CDR3 sequence is CASSQEVVGQAYQFF. For the CDR3, the DNA is TGCGCCAGCAGCCAAGAGGTCGTGGGACAGGCTTACCAGTTCTTC.

This sequence joins TRBV11-2 and TRBJ2-3, with a tentative D call TRBD1 (7 bases). This CDR3 spans 15 amino acids. The V gene's germline CDR1 is SGHAT and CDR2 FQNNGV. V lost 2 bases, J lost 5 bases, and 14 bases lay in between. This CDR3 reads CASSLRQGGGDTQYF. CDR3 DNA: TGTGCCAGCAGCTTAAGGCAGGGGGGCGGAGATACGCAGTATTTT.